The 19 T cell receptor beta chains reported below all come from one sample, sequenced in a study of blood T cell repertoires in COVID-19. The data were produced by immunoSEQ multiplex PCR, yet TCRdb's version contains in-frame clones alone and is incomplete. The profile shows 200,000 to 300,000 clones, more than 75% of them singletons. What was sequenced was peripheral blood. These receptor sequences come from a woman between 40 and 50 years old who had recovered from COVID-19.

Written as DNA, the CDR3 is TGTGCCAGCCTGGTGGAGGGGTGGGGCACTGAAGCTTTCTTT. Amino acids: CASLVEGWGTEAFF. The V gene is TRBV2, the J gene TRBJ1-1; tentatively, D is TRBD1 (5 bases). V was pared by 8 bases and J by 4 bases, with 17 bases between. The CDR3 totals 14 residues. Germline V gives CDR1 SNHLY, CDR2 FYNNEI.

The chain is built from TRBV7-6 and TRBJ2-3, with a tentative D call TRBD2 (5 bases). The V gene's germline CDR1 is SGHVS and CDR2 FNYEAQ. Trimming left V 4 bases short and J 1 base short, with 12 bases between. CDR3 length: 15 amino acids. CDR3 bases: TGTGCCAGCAGCTCCGGGAAGGTGGGCACAGATACGCAGTATTTT. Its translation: CASSSGKVGTDTQYF.

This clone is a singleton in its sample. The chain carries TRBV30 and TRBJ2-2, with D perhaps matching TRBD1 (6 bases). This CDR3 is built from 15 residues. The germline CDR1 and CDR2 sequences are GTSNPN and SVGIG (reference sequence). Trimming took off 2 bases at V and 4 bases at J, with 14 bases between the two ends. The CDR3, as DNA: TGTGCCTGGAGTCACTGGACAGACCTCACCGGGGAGCTGTTTTTT. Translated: CAWSHWTDLTGELFF.

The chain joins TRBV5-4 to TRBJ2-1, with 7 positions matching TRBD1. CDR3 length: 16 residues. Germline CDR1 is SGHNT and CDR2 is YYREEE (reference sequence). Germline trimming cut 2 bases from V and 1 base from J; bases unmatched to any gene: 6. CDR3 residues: CASSFRTGPSYNEQFF. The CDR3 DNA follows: TGTGCCAGCAGCTTTCGGACAGGTCCTTCCTACAATGAGCAGTTCTTC.

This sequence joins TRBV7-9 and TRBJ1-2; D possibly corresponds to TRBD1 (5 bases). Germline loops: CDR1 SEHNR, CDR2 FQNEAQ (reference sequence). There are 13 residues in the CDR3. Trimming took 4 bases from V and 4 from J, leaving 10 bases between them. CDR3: CASSSDGGYGYTF. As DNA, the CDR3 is TGTGCCAGCAGCTCCGACGGGGGCTATGGCTACACCTTC. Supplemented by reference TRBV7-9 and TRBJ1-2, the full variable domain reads DTGVSQNPRHKITKRGQNVTFRCDPISEHNRLYWYRQTLGQGPEFLTYFQNEAQLEKSRLLSDRFSAERPKGSFSTLEIQRTEQGDSAMYLCASSSDGGYGYTFGSGTRLTVV.

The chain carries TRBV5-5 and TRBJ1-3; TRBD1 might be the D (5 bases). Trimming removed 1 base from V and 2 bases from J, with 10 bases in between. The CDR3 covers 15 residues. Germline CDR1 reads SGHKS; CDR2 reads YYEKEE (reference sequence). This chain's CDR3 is CASSLPGIPGNTIYF. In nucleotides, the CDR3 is TGTGCCAGCAGCTTGCCAGGGATTCCTGGAAACACCATATATTTT.

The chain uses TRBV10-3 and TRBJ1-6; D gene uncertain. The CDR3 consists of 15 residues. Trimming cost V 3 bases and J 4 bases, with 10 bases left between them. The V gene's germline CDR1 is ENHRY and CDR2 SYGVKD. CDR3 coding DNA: TGTGCCATCAGTGACCGACATGGATATAATTCACCCCTCCACTTT. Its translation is CAISDRHGYNSPLHF.

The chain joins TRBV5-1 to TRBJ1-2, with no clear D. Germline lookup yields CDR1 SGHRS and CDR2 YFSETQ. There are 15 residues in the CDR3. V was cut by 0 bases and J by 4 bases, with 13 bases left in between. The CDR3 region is CASSLGGRILYGYTF. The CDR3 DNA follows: TGCGCCAGCAGCTTGGGTGGCAGGATCCTCTATGGCTACACCTTC.

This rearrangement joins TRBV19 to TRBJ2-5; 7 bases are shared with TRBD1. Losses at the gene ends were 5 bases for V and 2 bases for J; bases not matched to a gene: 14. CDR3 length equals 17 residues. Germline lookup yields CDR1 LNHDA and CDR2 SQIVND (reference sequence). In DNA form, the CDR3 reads TGTGCCAGTAGTTTGGGACAGTCTTTAGGGGGTCAAGAGACCCAGTACTTC. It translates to CASSLGQSLGGQETQYF.

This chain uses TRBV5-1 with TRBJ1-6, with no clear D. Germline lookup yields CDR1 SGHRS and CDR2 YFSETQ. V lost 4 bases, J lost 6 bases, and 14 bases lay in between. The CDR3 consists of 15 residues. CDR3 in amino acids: CASSGDPQANSPLHF. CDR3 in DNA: TGCGCCAGCAGCGGCGACCCCCAGGCTAATTCACCCCTCCACTTT.

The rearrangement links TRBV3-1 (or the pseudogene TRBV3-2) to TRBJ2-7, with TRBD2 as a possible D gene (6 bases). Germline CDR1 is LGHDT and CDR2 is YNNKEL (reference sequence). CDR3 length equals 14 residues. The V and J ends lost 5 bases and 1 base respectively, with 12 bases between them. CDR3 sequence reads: CASSAPGTSYEQYF. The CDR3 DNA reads TGTGCCAGCAGCGCTCCCGGGACTTCCTACGAGCAGTACTTC.

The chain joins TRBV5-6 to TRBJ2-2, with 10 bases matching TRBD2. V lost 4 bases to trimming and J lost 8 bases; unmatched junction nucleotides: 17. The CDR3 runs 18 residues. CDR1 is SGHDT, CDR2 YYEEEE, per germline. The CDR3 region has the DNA TGTGCCAGCAGCGGGATCCTTTTAGCGGGGGGAAAACCTGGGGAGCTGTTTTTT. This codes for CASSGILLAGGKPGELFF.

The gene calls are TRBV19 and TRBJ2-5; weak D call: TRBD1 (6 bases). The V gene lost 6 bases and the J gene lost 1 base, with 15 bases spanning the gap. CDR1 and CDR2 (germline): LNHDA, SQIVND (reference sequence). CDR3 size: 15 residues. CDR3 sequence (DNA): TGTGCCAGTAGCCCCCTAGGGACACTCCAAGAGACCCAGTACTTC. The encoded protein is CASSPLGTLQETQYF.

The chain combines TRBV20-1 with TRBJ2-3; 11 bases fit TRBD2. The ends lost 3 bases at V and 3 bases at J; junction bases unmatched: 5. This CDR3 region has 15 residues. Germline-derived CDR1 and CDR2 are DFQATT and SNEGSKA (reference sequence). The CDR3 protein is CSASSASGGTDTQYF. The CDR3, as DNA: TGCAGTGCTAGTAGTGCTAGCGGGGGGACAGATACGCAGTATTTT.

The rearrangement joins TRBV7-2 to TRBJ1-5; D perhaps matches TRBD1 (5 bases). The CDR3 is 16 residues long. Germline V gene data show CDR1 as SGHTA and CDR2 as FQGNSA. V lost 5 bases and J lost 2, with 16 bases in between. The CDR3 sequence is CASSLRVGGGNQPQHF. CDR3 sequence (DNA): TGTGCCAGCAGCCTTAGGGTCGGGGGGGGCAATCAGCCCCAGCATTTT.

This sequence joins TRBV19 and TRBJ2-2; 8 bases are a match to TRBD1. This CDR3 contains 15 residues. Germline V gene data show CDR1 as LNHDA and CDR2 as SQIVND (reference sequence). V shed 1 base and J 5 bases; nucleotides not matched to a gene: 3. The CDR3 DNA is TGTGCCAGTAGTATAGCCCGGACAGGGACCGGGGAGCTGTTTTTT. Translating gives CASSIARTGTGELFF. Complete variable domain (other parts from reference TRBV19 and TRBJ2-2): DGGITQSPKYLFRKEGQNVTLSCEQNLNHDAMYWYRQDPGQGLRLIYYSQIVNDFQKGDIAEGYSVSREKKESFPLTVTSAQKNPTAFYLCASSIARTGTGELFFGEGSRLTVL.

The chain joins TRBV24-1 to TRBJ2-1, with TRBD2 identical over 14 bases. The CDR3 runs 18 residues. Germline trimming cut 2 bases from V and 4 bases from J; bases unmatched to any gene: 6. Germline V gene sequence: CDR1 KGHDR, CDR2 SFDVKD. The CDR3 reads CATSDSRLAGGGYNEQFF. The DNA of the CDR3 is TGTGCCACCAGTGATTCCAGACTAGCGGGGGGGGGATACAATGAGCAGTTCTTC.

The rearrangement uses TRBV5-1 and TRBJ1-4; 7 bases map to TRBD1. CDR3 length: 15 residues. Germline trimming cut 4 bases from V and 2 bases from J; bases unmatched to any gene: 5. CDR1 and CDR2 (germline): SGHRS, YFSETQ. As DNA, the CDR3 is TGCGCCAGCAGCGCTAGGGGGCCCACTAATGAAAAACTGTTTTTT. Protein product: CASSARGPTNEKLFF.

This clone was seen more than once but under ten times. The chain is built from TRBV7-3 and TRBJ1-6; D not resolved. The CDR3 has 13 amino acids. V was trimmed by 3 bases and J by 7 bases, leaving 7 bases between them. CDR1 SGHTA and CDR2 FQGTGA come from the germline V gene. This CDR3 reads CASSFSANSPLHF. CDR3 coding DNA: TGTGCCAGCAGCTTCTCCGCGAATTCACCCCTCCACTTT.